One and the same sample provided the 5 T cell receptor beta chains below, sequenced in a study of CD8 T cells in ankylosing spondylitis. Study-level results: Characteristic of ankylosing spondylitis blood, it appeared, was a TCR beta motif comprising roughly 8 highly homologous variants.

No antigen has been identified for these receptors. TCRdb re-analysed the 5' RACE reads in MiXCR, keeping a single row per CDR3 protein. The sample includes hundreds of thousands of distinct CDR3 sequences, more than 25% of them seen just once. Specimen: blood, either unsorted or a sorted T cell fraction (not recorded which). The receptors stem from a male donor with ankylosing spondylitis.

J is TRBJ2-1 and V is TRBV24-1; D tentatively reads TRBD1 or TRBD2 (6 bases each). CDR1 is KGHDR, CDR2 SFDVKD, per germline. The V end lost 9 bases, the J end lost 7 bases, and 18 bases lay between the germline ends. This CDR3 spans 14 amino acids. CDR3 amino acids: CATSPRGALNEQFF. CDR3 in DNA: TGTGCCACCTCACCGAGGGGGGCCCTAAATGAGCAGTTCTTC.

The table lists this clonotype with a few counts. The rearrangement joins TRBV7-9 to TRBJ2-2, with 9 bases fitting TRBD2. Germline V gene lookup returns CDR1 SEHNR and CDR2 FQNEAQ (reference sequence). Trimming took 4 bases from V and 6 from J; bases not matched to a gene: 12. The CDR3 spans 17 residues. The CDR3 sequence is CASSSPAGGRASGELFF. The CDR3 nucleotides read TGTGCCAGCAGCTCTCCGGCCGGCGGGAGGGCCTCCGGGGAGCTGTTTTTT.

This clonotype occurred a few times. The chain is built from TRBV12-3 or TRBV12-4 and TRBJ2-3; the D gene is possibly TRBD1 (6 bases). This CDR3 is built from 15 residues. V lost 4 bases and J 2 bases, leaving 13 bases between the germline ends. In DNA, the CDR3 is TGTGCCAGCAGTTCCAGGGGAGACAACACAGATACGCAGTATTTT. Protein product: CASSSRGDNTDTQYF.

This clonotype was counted only a few times. The rearrangement joins TRBV10-3 to TRBJ1-3; D gene uncertain. Germline V gives CDR1 ENHRY, CDR2 SYGVKD. Trimming stripped 2 bases from V and 0 bases from J, with 8 bases between. The CDR3 totals 15 residues. In DNA form, the CDR3 reads TGTGCCATCAGTGAGCCCCAGGACTCTGGAAACACCATATATTTT. This encodes CAISEPQDSGNTIYF.

This clonotype was detected only a few times. V usage is TRBV12-3 or TRBV12-4 and J usage is TRBJ2-1, with 14 bases aligning to TRBD2. This CDR3 has 17 amino acids. The V gene end was trimmed by 6 bases and the J gene end by 2 bases; junction bases not matched to a gene: 6. CDR3 nucleotide sequence: TGTGCCAGCAGCCCTAGACTAGCGGGAGGGCCCTACAATGAGCAGTTCTTC. Protein product: CASSPRLAGGPYNEQFF.